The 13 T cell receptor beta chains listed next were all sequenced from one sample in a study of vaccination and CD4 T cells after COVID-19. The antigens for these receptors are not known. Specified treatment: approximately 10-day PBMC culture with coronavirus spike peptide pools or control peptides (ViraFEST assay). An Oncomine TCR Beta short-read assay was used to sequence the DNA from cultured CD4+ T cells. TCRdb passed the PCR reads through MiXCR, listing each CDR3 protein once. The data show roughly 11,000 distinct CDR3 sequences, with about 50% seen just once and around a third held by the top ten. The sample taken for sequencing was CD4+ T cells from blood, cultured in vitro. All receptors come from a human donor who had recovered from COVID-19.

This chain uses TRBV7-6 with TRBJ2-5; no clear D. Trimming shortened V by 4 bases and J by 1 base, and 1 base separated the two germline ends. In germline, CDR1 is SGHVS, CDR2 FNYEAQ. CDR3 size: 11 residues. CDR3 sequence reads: CASSSQETQYF. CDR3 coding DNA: TGTGCCAGCAGCTCCCAAGAGACCCAGTACTTC.

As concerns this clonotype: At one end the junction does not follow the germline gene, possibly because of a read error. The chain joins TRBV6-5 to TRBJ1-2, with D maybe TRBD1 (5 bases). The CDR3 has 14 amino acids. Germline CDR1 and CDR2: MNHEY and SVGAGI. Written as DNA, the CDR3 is TGTGCCAGCAGTTACGTAGGGACGGTAGATGGCCACACCTTC. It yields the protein CASSYVGTVDGHTF.

The CDR3 region is CSATRDISYEQYF. The CDR3, as DNA: TGCAGTGCTACCCGGGACATCTCCTACGAGCAGTACTTC. The chain employs TRBV20-1 and TRBJ2-7, with D tentatively TRBD1 (6 bases). CDR1 is DFQATT and CDR2 is SNEGSKA in the germline V gene (reference sequence). The CDR3 contains 13 residues. V shed 4 bases and J shed 0 bases, with 10 bases lying between them.

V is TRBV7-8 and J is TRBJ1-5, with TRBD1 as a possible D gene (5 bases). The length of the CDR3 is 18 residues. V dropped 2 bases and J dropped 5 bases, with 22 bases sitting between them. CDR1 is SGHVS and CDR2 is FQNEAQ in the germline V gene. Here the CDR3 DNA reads TGTGCCAGCAGCTTATCGGGGGACGGTCGGACACTCCATCAGCCCCAGCATTTT. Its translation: CASSLSGDGRTLHQPQHF.

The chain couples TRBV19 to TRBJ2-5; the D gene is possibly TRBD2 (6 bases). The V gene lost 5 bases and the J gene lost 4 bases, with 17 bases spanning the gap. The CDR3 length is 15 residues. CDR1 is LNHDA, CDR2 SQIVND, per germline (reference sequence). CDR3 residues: CASSWGSRGGETQYF. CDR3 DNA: TGTGCCAGTAGTTGGGGGTCTAGGGGAGGAGAGACCCAGTACTTC.

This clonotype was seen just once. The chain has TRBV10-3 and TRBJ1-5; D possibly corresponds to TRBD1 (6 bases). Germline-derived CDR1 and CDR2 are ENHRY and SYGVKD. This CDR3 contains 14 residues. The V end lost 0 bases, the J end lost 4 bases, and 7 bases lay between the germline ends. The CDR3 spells CAISESGGNQPQHF. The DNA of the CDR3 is TGTGCCATCAGTGAGTCAGGGGGGAATCAGCCCCAGCATTTT.

As DNA, the CDR3 is TGTGCCAGCAGAGGGTCGGGGGGGCGGACAGATACGCAGTATTTT. Protein sequence: CASRGSGGRTDTQYF. This chain connects TRBV6-2 or TRBV6-3 to TRBJ2-3, with 8 bases matching TRBD2. Germline CDR1 reads MNHEY; CDR2 reads SVGEGT. The length of the CDR3 is 15 residues. The ends lost 6 bases at V and 3 bases at J; junction bases unmatched: 8.

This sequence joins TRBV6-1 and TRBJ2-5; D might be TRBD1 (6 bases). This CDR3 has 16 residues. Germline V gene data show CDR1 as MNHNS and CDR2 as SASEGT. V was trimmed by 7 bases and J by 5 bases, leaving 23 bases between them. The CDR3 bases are TGTGCCAGCAACAGGGACACCGGACTTCGAGGGGAGACCCAGTACTTC. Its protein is CASNRDTGLRGETQYF.

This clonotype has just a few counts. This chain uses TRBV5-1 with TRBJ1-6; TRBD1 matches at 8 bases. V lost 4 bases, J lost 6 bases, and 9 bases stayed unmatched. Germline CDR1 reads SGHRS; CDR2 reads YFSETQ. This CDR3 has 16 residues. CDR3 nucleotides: TGCGCCAGCAGCCTTGTGGGGACAGGATCTAATTCACCCCTCCACTTT. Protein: CASSLVGTGSNSPLHF.

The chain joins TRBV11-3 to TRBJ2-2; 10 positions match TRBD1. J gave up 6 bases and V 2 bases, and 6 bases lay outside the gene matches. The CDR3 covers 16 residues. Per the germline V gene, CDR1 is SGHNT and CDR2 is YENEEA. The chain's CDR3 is CASSLRTGGGPGELFF. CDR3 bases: TGTGCCAGCAGCTTAAGGACAGGGGGGGGCCCCGGGGAGCTGTTTTTT.

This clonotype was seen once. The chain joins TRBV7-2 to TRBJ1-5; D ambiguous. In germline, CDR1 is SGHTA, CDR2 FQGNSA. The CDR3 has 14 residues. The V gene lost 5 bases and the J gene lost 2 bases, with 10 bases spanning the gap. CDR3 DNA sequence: TGTGCCAGCAGCACCAGAGGCGGCAATCAGCCCCAGCATTTT. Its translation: CASSTRGGNQPQHF.

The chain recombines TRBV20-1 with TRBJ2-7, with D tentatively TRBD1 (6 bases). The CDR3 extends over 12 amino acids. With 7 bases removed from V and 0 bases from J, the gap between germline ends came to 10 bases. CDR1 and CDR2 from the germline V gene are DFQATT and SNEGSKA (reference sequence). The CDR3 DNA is TGCAGTGTCGGACAGAGCTCCTACGAGCAGTACTTC. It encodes CSVGQSSYEQYF.

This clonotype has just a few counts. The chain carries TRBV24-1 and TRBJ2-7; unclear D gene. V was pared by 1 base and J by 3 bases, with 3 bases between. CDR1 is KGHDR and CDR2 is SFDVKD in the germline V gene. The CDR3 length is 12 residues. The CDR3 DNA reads TGTGCCACCAGTGATTTCGGCTACGAGCAGTACTTC. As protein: CATSDFGYEQYF.